A single sample is the source of the 7 T cell receptor beta chains below, sequenced in a study of tumor and adjacent non-tumor tissue in lung cancer. RNA was extracted from bulk tissue without any cell sorting. The library came from three nested PCR rounds adapted from ARM-PCR protocols. TCRdb re-called the multiplex PCR reads through MiXCR, storing one row per CDR3 protein. The sample lists fewer than 80,000 distinct CDR3 sequences; approximately 71% were seen once. Material: lung tumor tissue. These receptor sequences come from a woman between 65 and 79 years old with non-small cell lung cancer.

The chain employs TRBV28 and TRBJ2-5; 11 bases align to TRBD2. The CDR3 contains 16 residues. V shed 5 bases, J shed 9 bases, and the junction held 14 bases outside the gene matches. The germline V gene has CDR1 MDHEN and CDR2 SYDVKM. DNA of the CDR3: TGTGCCAGCAGTAATCTTAGCGGGAGGGCCAGGGAGGCCCAGTACTTC. Translation: CASSNLSGRAREAQYF. Combining the CDR3 with reference TRBV28 and TRBJ2-5 gives the whole variable domain DVKVTQSSRYLVKRTGEKVFLECVQDMDHENMFWYRQDPGLGLRLIYFSYDVKMKEKGDIPEGYSVSREKKERFSLILESASTNQTSMYLCASSNLSGRAREAQYFGPGTRLLVL.

Comments on this clonotype: Germline and junction disagree at one end, which may indicate a read error. J is TRBJ2-5 and V is TRBV28; 8 nucleotides line up with TRBD2. The V gene's germline CDR1 is MDHEN and CDR2 SYDVKM. This CDR3 has 14 residues. The CDR3 nucleotides are TGTACCAGCAGTTCTCTGGGACTAGAAGAGACCCAGTACTTC. Residues: CTSSSLGLEETQYF.

This clonotype qualifies as medium-sized. Compared with germline, one end of the junction differs, possibly owing to a read error. V usage is TRBV29-1 and J usage is TRBJ2-7, with 8 bases matching TRBD1. The CDR3 contains 8 residues. Germline CDR1 reads SQVTM; CDR2 reads ANQGSEA. The CDR3: CSVSTGDF. CDR3 DNA sequence: TGCAGCGTTTCGACAGGGGACTTC.

This chain connects TRBV13 to TRBJ2-7; 9 bases line up with TRBD1. With V trimmed by 6 bases and J by 2 bases, 8 bases remained unmatched. The germline CDR1 and CDR2 sequences are PRHDT and FYEKMQ (reference sequence). The CDR3 extends over 15 amino acids. The CDR3 coding sequence is TGTGCCAGCAGTGACAGGGGGGCGGCCCCCTACGAGCAGTACTTC. Its translation is CASSDRGAAPYEQYF.

This clonotype was recorded once. Mismatch with germline at one junction end may stem from a read error. The chain joins TRBV4-1 to TRBJ2-3, with 7 bases lining up with TRBD1. The CDR3 has 16 residues. Germline V lookup: CDR1 MGHRA, CDR2 YSYEKL. CDR3 nucleotide sequence: TGTGCCAGCAGCCGCGAGACAGGGATGAGCCCAGATACGCAGTATTTT. It yields the protein CASSRETGMSPDTQYF.

A word on this clonotype: The junction departs from germline at one end; a sequencing error may be responsible. This chain connects TRBV29-1 to TRBJ1-1; TRBD1 might be the D (6 bases). This CDR3 contains 12 residues. Germline loops: CDR1 SQVTM, CDR2 ANQGSEA. CDR3 region: CSVGHVNTETFF. The CDR3 nucleotides read TGCAGCGTGGGACACGTGAACACTGAAACTTTCTTT.

The chain joins TRBV28 to TRBJ1-3; D may be TRBD1 (5 bases). V dropped 8 bases and J dropped 0 bases, with 14 bases sitting between them. CDR1 is MDHEN, CDR2 SYDVKM, per germline. This CDR3 has 15 amino acids. CDR3 amino acids: CASLSDTHSGNTIYF. For the CDR3, the DNA is TGTGCCAGCCTCTCGGACACCCACTCTGGAAACACCATATATTTT.